The 23 T cell receptor beta chains in this list originate from one sample, sequenced in a study of T cell changes during pregnancy in multiple sclerosis. Data came from immunoSEQ multiplex PCR; TCRdb stores just in-frame clones and leaves some out. The sample yields some 37,000 clones, roughly 93% seen once. The starting material was CD4+ T cells from peripheral blood mononuclear cells, obtained before pregnancy. These receptors came from a female donor with multiple sclerosis, enrolled in a pregnancy study.

The J gene is TRBJ1-2, the V gene TRBV5-1; D unresolved. The germline V and J ends were trimmed by 4 bases and 4 bases, with 11 bases remaining between them. The CDR3 is made up of 13 amino acids. Germline CDR1 reads SGHRS; CDR2 reads YFSETQ. The CDR3 DNA follows: TGCGCCAGCAGCCCCGCAGGTTTCTATGGCTACACCTTC. As protein: CASSPAGFYGYTF. Supplemented by reference TRBV5-1 and TRBJ1-2, the full variable domain reads KAGVTQTPRYLIKTRGQQVTLSCSPISGHRSVSWYQQTPGQGLQFLFEYFSETQRNKGNFPGRFSGRQFSNSRSEMNVSTLELGDSALYLCASSPAGFYGYTFGSGTRLTVV.

The V call is TRBV7-9, the J call TRBJ2-2; D is uncertain. CDR3 length: 16 residues. Trimming took off 1 base at V and 3 bases at J, with 12 bases between the two ends. Germline V gene sequence: CDR1 SEHNR, CDR2 FQNEAQ (reference sequence). CDR3 amino acids: CASSLEVSQHTGELFF. In DNA, the CDR3 is TGTGCCAGCAGCTTAGAAGTTTCACAGCACACCGGGGAGCTGTTTTTT.

The chain has TRBV30 and TRBJ1-3; tentative D call: TRBD1 (5 bases). V lost 0 bases and J lost 9, with 12 bases in between. CDR1 is GTSNPN, CDR2 SVGIG, per germline (reference sequence). The CDR3 loop spans 13 amino acids. The CDR3 here is CAWSVQGVSTIYF. CDR3 DNA: TGTGCCTGGAGTGTTCAGGGTGTAAGCACCATATATTTT. Variable domain in full (rest from reference TRBV30 and TRBJ1-3): SQTIHQWPATLVQPVGSPLSLECTVEGTSNPNLYWYRQAAGRGLQLLFYSVGIGQISSEVPQNLSASRPQDRQFILSSKKLLLSDSGFYLCAWSVQGVSTIYFGEGSWLTVV.

The rearrangement links TRBV10-2 to TRBJ2-4; TRBD2 matches 12 bases. This CDR3 is built from 16 residues. The trim removed 6 bases at V and 3 bases at J, leaving 6 bases unmatched. CDR1 and CDR2 (germline): WSHSY, SAAADI. In DNA, the CDR3 is TGCGCCAGCAGAGAGCTAGCGGGAGGGGGCAAAAACATTCAGTACTTC. Its translation: CASRELAGGGKNIQYF.

This sequence joins TRBV6-5 and TRBJ2-7; D call uncertain. The CDR3 length is 15 residues. Per germline, CDR1 MNHEY and CDR2 SVGAGI. The V end was cut by 0 bases, the J end by 0 bases, with 9 bases between. CDR3 sequence reads: CASSYSRDSSYEQYF. The CDR3 nucleotides are TGTGCCAGCAGTTACTCGAGAGACTCCTCCTACGAGCAGTACTTC.

The V call is TRBV19, the J call TRBJ2-4, with TRBD2 matching over 10 bases. The CDR3 has 15 amino acids. V was clipped by 5 bases and J by 3 bases; unmatched bases: 4. CDR1 is LNHDA and CDR2 is SQIVND in the germline V gene (reference sequence). The CDR3 DNA is TGTGCCAGTAGTTCTCTAGCGGGAGACAAAAACATTCAGTACTTC. Translated: CASSSLAGDKNIQYF.

This clone was observed a single time. The chain is built from TRBV21-1 and TRBJ2-4; the table's D call, TRBD2, has no DNA check behind it. TRBV21-1 constitutes a pseudogene. The CDR3 sequence is 13 residues long. Here the CDR3 DNA reads TGTGCCAGCAGCCCGAGGATTTTAGACATTCAGTACTTC. This translates into CASSPRILDIQYF.

The J gene is TRBJ2-7, the V gene TRBV7-9; 12 nucleotides align to TRBD1. Looked up from germline, CDR1 is SEHNR and CDR2 is FQNEAQ (reference sequence). V gave up 7 bases and J gave up 5 bases; unmatched junction bases: 9. The CDR3 loop spans 15 amino acids. The CDR3 nucleotides are TGTGCCAGCAACCGTGCGGGACAGGGGGCCCACGAGCAGTACTTC. Residues: CASNRAGQGAHEQYF. Full variable domain (outside the CDR3, taken from reference TRBV7-9 and TRBJ2-7): DTGVSQNPRHKITKRGQNVTFRCDPISEHNRLYWYRQTLGQGPEFLTYFQNEAQLEKSRLLSDRFSAERPKGSFSTLEIQRTEQGDSAMYLCASNRAGQGAHEQYFGPGTRLTVT.

V is TRBV5-1 and J is TRBJ2-7; 9 nucleotides line up with TRBD1. The CDR3 consists of 14 residues. Per the germline V gene, CDR1 is SGHRS and CDR2 is YFSETQ. Unmatched junction bases numbered 10, after V lost 7 bases and J lost 5 bases. CDR3 coding DNA: TGCGCCAGCTCTCACGGGACAGGGAGGAACGAGCAGTACTTC. Translation gives CASSHGTGRNEQYF.

The chain couples TRBV6-1 to TRBJ2-5, with 7 bases fitting TRBD1. Germline V gene sequence: CDR1 MNHNS, CDR2 SASEGT. CDR3 size: 14 residues. The J segment lost 0 bases and the V segment lost 5 bases, leaving 3 bases of the junction unmatched. CDR3 bases: TGTGCCAGCAGTAAACAGGGGTACCAAGAGACCCAGTACTTC. Protein product: CASSKQGYQETQYF.

The chain joins TRBV7-8 to TRBJ1-1; TRBD1 aligns across 11 bases. Germline CDR1 SGHVS, CDR2 FQNEAQ. V was clipped by 5 bases and J by 5 bases; unmatched bases: 4. This CDR3 is 14 amino acids long. The CDR3 DNA follows: TGTGCCAGCAGCAACCGGGACAGGGGGACTGAAGCTTTCTTT. Its translation: CASSNRDRGTEAFF.

This rearrangement joins TRBV28 to TRBJ2-7; TRBD2 agrees at 12 bases. V trimming: 5 bases; J trimming: 5 bases; junction bases outside the gene matches: 1. This CDR3 contains 13 residues. Germline V gene lookup returns CDR1 MDHEN and CDR2 SYDVKM. CDR3 coding DNA: TGTGCCAGCAGTCCTAGCGGGGGGGACGAGCAGTACTTC. This codes for CASSPSGGDEQYF.

V is TRBV7-2 and J is TRBJ2-1; D remains ambiguous. The germline CDR1 and CDR2 sequences are SGHTA and FQGNSA. The CDR3 covers 16 residues. The V end was cut by 2 bases, the J end by 0 bases, with 11 bases between. The DNA for the CDR3 is TGTGCCAGCAGCTTATCTGGGCCTCGCTCCTACAATGAGCAGTTCTTC. Translating it yields CASSLSGPRSYNEQFF.

V and J are TRBV18 and TRBJ1-1, with D tentatively TRBD1 (6 bases). The V end lost 0 bases, the J end lost 2 bases, and 13 bases lay between the germline ends. CDR1 is KGHSH and CDR2 is LQKENI in the germline V gene. CDR3 length: 16 amino acids. CDR3 in DNA: TGTGCCAGCTCACCACCAATAAGGGGGAGAAACACTGAAGCTTTCTTT. This gives the protein CASSPPIRGRNTEAFF.

The genes are TRBV28 and TRBJ1-4, with D possibly matching TRBD1 (5 bases). The length of the CDR3 is 16 residues. Trimming took off 2 bases at V and 8 bases at J, with 18 bases between the two ends. Looked up from germline, CDR1 is MDHEN and CDR2 is SYDVKM. The CDR3 region is CASSLQGLSVGEKLFF. CDR3 in DNA: TGTGCCAGCAGTTTACAGGGACTCTCGGTGGGGGAAAAACTGTTTTTT. Full variable domain (missing parts from reference TRBV28 and TRBJ1-4): DVKVTQSSRYLVKRTGEKVFLECVQDMDHENMFWYRQDPGLGLRLIYFSYDVKMKEKGDIPEGYSVSREKKERFSLILESASTNQTSMYLCASSLQGLSVGEKLFFGSGTQLSVL.

The chain has TRBV19 and TRBJ1-5, with 12 bases lining up with TRBD1. V dropped 7 bases and J dropped 6; count of bases not matched to a gene: 7. The CDR3 totals 15 residues. Germline CDR1 is LNHDA and CDR2 is SQIVND (reference sequence). The CDR3 protein is CASIPGQGAVQPQHF. CDR3 sequence (DNA): TGTGCCAGTATACCGGGACAGGGGGCGGTTCAGCCCCAGCATTTT.

A few counts support this clone. The J gene is TRBJ2-7, the V gene TRBV7-2; D may be TRBD2 (6 bases). The CDR3 is 15 amino acids. The germline CDR1 and CDR2 sequences are SGHTA and FQGNSA. Trimming stripped 1 base from V and 2 bases from J, with 12 bases between. CDR3 sequence reads: CASSLESGGTYEQYF. The CDR3 DNA follows: TGTGCCAGCAGCTTAGAAAGCGGAGGGACCTACGAGCAGTACTTC. Drawing the rest from reference TRBV7-2 and TRBJ2-7, the complete variable domain is GAGVSQSPSNKVTEKGKDVELRCDPISGHTALYWYRQSLGQGLEFLIYFQGNSAPDKSGLPSDRFSAERTGGSVSTLTIQRTQQEDSAVYLCASSLESGGTYEQYFGPGTRLTVT.

V gene TRBV13 combines with J gene TRBJ2-7, with D possibly matching TRBD2 (6 bases). Germline V gives CDR1 PRHDT, CDR2 FYEKMQ (reference sequence). V was cut by 0 bases and J by 3 bases, with 12 bases left in between. The CDR3 spans 15 residues. This CDR3 reads CASSLGGGTIYEQYF. CDR3 nucleotide sequence: TGTGCCAGCAGCTTAGGGGGAGGCACAATCTACGAGCAGTACTTC.

The V and J genes are TRBV30 and TRBJ1-5; TRBD1 matches 7 bases. Germline CDR1 reads GTSNPN; CDR2 reads SVGIG (reference sequence). J was trimmed by 5 bases and V by 0 bases; bases with no gene match: 1. The CDR3 runs to 13 residues. This chain's CDR3 is CAWSVGGDQPQHF. CDR3 DNA: TGTGCCTGGAGTGTAGGGGGCGATCAGCCCCAGCATTTT.

The chain carries TRBV4-3 and TRBJ1-5, with 8 nucleotides matching TRBD1. The CDR3 runs to 15 residues. Germline-derived CDR1 and CDR2 are LGHNA and YSLEER. Trimming cost V 2 bases and J 7 bases; bases outside gene matches: 7. CDR3 DNA: TGCGCCAGCAGCCAAAGATCAGGGGGCCAACAGCCCCAGCATTTT. Protein product: CASSQRSGGQQPQHF.

The chain has TRBV18 and TRBJ1-2, with 7 bases that match TRBD1. V lost 6 bases and J lost 2; bases outside the gene matches: 6. The CDR3 is 14 amino acids. Looked up from germline, CDR1 is KGHSH and CDR2 is LQKENI. CDR3 nucleotides: TGTGCCAGCTCCCGACAGGGACCGAACTATGGCTACACCTTC. Translated: CASSRQGPNYGYTF.

The chain links TRBV19 to TRBJ2-3; 7 bases are shared with TRBD2. In germline, CDR1 is LNHDA, CDR2 SQIVND (reference sequence). V was pared by 5 bases and J by 6 bases, with 5 bases of the junction left unmatched. CDR3 size: 13 residues. The CDR3 here is CASSYQGGDTQYF. DNA of the CDR3: TGTGCCAGTAGTTACCAGGGAGGGGATACGCAGTATTTT. The variable domain in full, completed from reference TRBV19 and TRBJ2-3, reads DGGITQSPKYLFRKEGQNVTLSCEQNLNHDAMYWYRQDPGQGLRLIYYSQIVNDFQKGDIAEGYSVSREKKESFPLTVTSAQKNPTAFYLCASSYQGGDTQYFGPGTRLTVL.

The chain combines TRBV19 with TRBJ1-5, with D perhaps matching TRBD1 (5 bases). This CDR3 region has 14 residues. V dropped 5 bases and J dropped 11 bases, with 19 bases sitting between them. The germline CDR1 and CDR2 sequences are LNHDA and SQIVND (reference sequence). CDR3 bases: TGTGCCAGTAGTTTCGGACACCTCGGGAGGGCCCAGCATTTT. Translated: CASSFGHLGRAQHF.